The present entry profiles one T cell receptor beta chain with its context. Its cognate antigen is unknown. This entry comes from a study of cytomegalovirus exposure and HLA in healthy donors. About the research overall: Later analysis reported that the 120 or so validation repertoires shared the platform of the 650 to 700 first-cohort repertoires.

Study-level findings and limits: Both high specificity and high sensitivity reportedly marked the classifier's diagnosis of cytomegalovirus status. Investigators reported approximately 150 TCR beta chains as tied to cytomegalovirus.

J gave up 2 bases and V 6 bases, and 6 bases lay outside the gene matches. The germline V gene has CDR1 MNHEY and CDR2 SMNVEV (reference sequence). This CDR3 is 16 amino acids long. The data were produced by immunoSEQ multiplex PCR, yet TCRdb's version contains in-frame clones alone and is incomplete. The table includes some 56,000 clones, roughly 93% detected once. Specimen: PBMCs. This clonotype was obtained from a woman aged 18-29 years in good health and CMV-seropositive. V gene TRBV27 combines with J gene TRBJ2-3; 12 bases align to TRBD2. CDR3 in DNA: TGTGCCAGCAGCCGCGGACTAGCGGGGTCCACAGATACGCAGTATTTT. Translation gives CASSRGLAGSTDTQYF.